These T cell receptor beta chains were read from a single sample in a study of cytotoxic CD8 clonotypes in ibrutinib-treated CLL. Generated by immunoSEQ multiplex PCR, the TCRdb table keeps only in-frame clones and is missing some. Among about 50,000 clones listed, around three fifths were seen once. The sample was PBMCs, taken after 24 months of ibrutinib treatment. These TCRs come from a human donor with chronic lymphocytic leukemia. The CDR3 runs from the conserved cysteine through the conserved F or W. A D gene is named only where the DNA matches it firmly. Clone size is shown for a subset of rows, as once, few, many or a class of expanded clone.

d_call	clone_size	v_call	j_call	cdr3_aa	cdr3_nt
-	few	TRBV23-1	TRBJ2-7	CASSQSGGKYEQYF	TGCGCCAGCAGTCAATCGGGCGGGAAGTACGAGCAGTACTTC
TRBD1	-	TRBV29-1	TRBJ1-4	CSVSRTGEEKLFF	TGCAGCGTTTCCCGGACAGGGGAAGAAAAACTGTTTTTT
-	few	TRBV6-5	TRBJ1-1	CASSLQLNTEAFF	TGTGCCAGCAGTCTACAGCTGAACACTGAAGCTTTCTTT
-	-	TRBV7-6	TRBJ2-7	CASSRGPWNEQYF	TGTGCCAGCAGCCGTGGACCCTGGAACGAGCAGTACTTC
-	-	TRBV19	TRBJ1-5	CASSEQKNQPQHF	TGTGCCAGTAGTGAACAGAAAAATCAGCCCCAGCATTTT
TRBD1	-	TRBV2	TRBJ1-2	CASSTGPVYGYTF	TGTGCCAGCTCGACAGGGCCAGTCTATGGCTACACCTTC
-	many	TRBV4-3	TRBJ1-6	CASSQDPPGGSPLHF	TGCGCCAGCAGCCAAGATCCCCCTGGGGGTTCACCCCTCCACTTT
TRBD2	-	TRBV9	TRBJ2-3	CASSVAILAGGTDTQYF	TGTGCCAGCAGCGTAGCTATACTAGCGGGAGGCACAGATACGCAGTATTTT
TRBD1	few	TRBV15	TRBJ1-5	CATRGGTGDHQPQHF	TGTGCCACCCGAGGTGGGACAGGGGATCATCAGCCCCAGCATTTT
-	-	TRBV5-6	TRBJ1-1	CASSWRGGPTEAFF	TGTGCCAGCAGCTGGAGAGGGGGTCCCACTGAAGCTTTCTTT
-	-	TRBV4-1	TRBJ1-1	CASSQDLGPHTEAFF	TGCGCCAGCAGCCAAGATCTTGGGCCCCACACTGAAGCTTTCTTT
-	-	TRBV27	TRBJ1-4	CASSKGLPNEKLFF	TGTGCCAGCAGTAAAGGGCTTCCTAATGAAAAACTGTTTTTT
TRBD1	-	TRBV27	TRBJ1-2	CASSLSIQGAYGYTF	TGTGCCAGCAGTTTATCGATCCAGGGGGCGTACGGCTACACCTTC
-	few	TRBV29-1	TRBJ2-6	CSARAGANVLTF	TGCAGCGCCCGCGCTGGGGCCAACGTCCTGACTTTC
-	-	TRBV19	TRBJ2-2	CASHRGNMWTGELFF	TGTGCCAGTCATCGGGGGAATATGTGGACCGGGGAGCTGTTTTTT
-	few	TRBV4-1	TRBJ1-5	CASSQEGGGQPQHF	TGCGCCAGCAGCCAAGAGGGGGGCGGGCAGCCCCAGCATTTT
TRBD1	-	TRBV7-7	TRBJ1-4	CASSPGGANEKLFF	TGTGCCAGCAGCCCAGGGGGGGCTAATGAAAAACTGTTTTTT
-	-	TRBV29-1	TRBJ1-1	CSVVGRPDTEAFF	TGCAGCGTTGTCGGACGGCCGGACACTGAAGCTTTCTTT
TRBD1	once	TRBV5-1	TRBJ2-1	CASRRDRGQFF	TGCGCCAGCAGACGCGACAGGGGGCAGTTCTTC
-	few	TRBV2	TRBJ1-1	CASGGAGSTGTEAFF	TGTGCCAGCGGGGGGGCAGGATCAACGGGCACTGAAGCTTTCTTT
-	once	TRBV2	TRBJ2-5	CASRQYQETQYF	TGTGCCAGCAGACAGTACCAAGAGACCCAGTACTTC
TRBD1	many	TRBV2	TRBJ1-1	CASRGTGGTEAFF	TGTGCCAGCAGGGGGACAGGGGGCACTGAAGCTTTCTTT
-	-	TRBV12-5	TRBJ1-2	CASAPSGYGYTF	TGTGCTAGTGCGCCGTCAGGTTATGGCTACACCTTC
TRBD1	few	TRBV25-1	TRBJ2-2	CASSETTGFGTGELFF	TGTGCCAGCAGTGAAACGACAGGGTTCGGGACCGGGGAGCTGTTTTTT
-	few	TRBV4-1	TRBJ1-4	CASSQEGLNEKLFF	TGCGCCAGCAGCCAAGAGGGCCTTAATGAAAAACTGTTTTTT
-	-	TRBV5-6	TRBJ2-1	CASSSPLRGKGAFNEQFF	TGTGCCAGCAGCTCCCCCCTACGGGGGAAGGGGGCTTTCAATGAGCAGTTCTTC
-	-	TRBV6-5	TRBJ1-2	CASSYSRGPSYGYTF	TGTGCCAGCAGTTACTCGCGGGGGCCCTCCTATGGCTACACCTTC
TRBD2	many	TRBV5-1	TRBJ2-5	CASSFSGGAGETQYF	TGCGCCAGCAGCTTTAGCGGGGGGGCCGGGGAGACCCAGTACTTC
-	-	TRBV7-3	TRBJ1-2	CASSSYPTESHGYTF	TGTGCCAGCAGCTCCTACCCGACAGAGAGCCATGGCTACACCTTC
TRBD1	-	TRBV6-6	TRBJ1-1	CASRKSGGPGDTEAFF	TGTGCCAGCAGGAAATCAGGGGGCCCCGGGGACACTGAAGCTTTCTTT
-	-	TRBV2	TRBJ2-7	CASRIYEQYF	TGTGCCAGCAGGATCTACGAGCAGTACTTC
-	few	TRBV6-4	TRBJ1-6	CASSQQYNSPLHF	TGTGCCAGCAGTCAACAGTATAATTCACCCCTCCACTTT
TRBD1	-	TRBV7-9	TRBJ1-2	CASSPFWQGGAGYGYTF	TGTGCCAGCAGCCCCTTCTGGCAGGGGGGCGCGGGCTATGGCTACACCTTC
TRBD1	-	TRBV4-2	TRBJ1-2	CASSQEWTGTNYGYTF	TGTGCCAGCAGCCAAGAGTGGACAGGAACTAACTATGGCTACACCTTC
-	few	TRBV6-1	TRBJ2-3	CASSRDWVLTDTQYF	TGTGCCAGCAGCCGGGACTGGGTTTTAACAGATACGCAGTATTTT
-	-	TRBV7-7	TRBJ2-1	CASSFEREEDNEQFF	TGTGCCAGCAGCTTCGAGAGGGAGGAGGACAATGAGCAGTTCTTC
-	-	TRBV2	TRBJ1-2	CASSVRYGYTF	TGTGCCAGCAGTGTTAGGTATGGCTACACCTTC